This TCR beta chain appears in the sequencing data of a study of response to subunit inactivated influenza vaccine. TCRdb re-called the RT-PCR reads with MiXCR, one entry per CDR3 protein. The data contain about 540,000 distinct CDR3 sequences, 11% to 15% of them singletons. Trimming stripped 9 bases from V and 3 bases from J, with 12 bases between. Per the germline V gene, CDR1 is LNHNV and CDR2 is YYDKDF (reference sequence). This CDR3 has 13 amino acids. Findings and caveats of the study: Only a handful of new T cells, the authors suggested, are recruited with each seasonal influenza vaccination.

This clonotype was counted ten times or more. Its antigen remains unknown. The sequence derives from a man in his fifties or sixties who received an inactivated influenza vaccine. The chain uses TRBV15 and TRBJ2-1; TRBD2 is a possible D gene (7 bases). The input for sequencing was PBMCs from blood, taken roughly 12 days after vaccination. DNA for the CDR3: TGTGCCACGGGGGGGCAGGGCTACAATGAGCAGTTCTTC. Protein product: CATGGQGYNEQFF.